This is a list of T cell receptor beta chains from one sample in a study of T cells in Graves' hyperthyroidism and ophthalmopathy. TCRdb ran MiXCR on the multiplex PCR reads and lists one entry per CDR3 protein. In the table there are nearly 750,000 distinct CDR3 sequences, 35% of which are singletons. Sequencing was carried out using blood. The source of these receptors is a woman between 40 and 50 years old with Graves' hyperthyroidism. Each CDR3 is given with its conserved first and last residue. The D gene is left open where the match is weak. Rows give clone size only sometimes, using once, few, many, or a class for an expanded clone.

CDR3nt	CDR3aa	d_gene	abundance	v_gene	j_gene
TGTGCCAGTAACGAGGCGGCTGGGGCCAACGTCCTGACTTTC	CASNEAAGANVLTF	-	many	TRBV19	TRBJ2-6
TGCGCCAGCAGCCAAGAGGCCCGGTCGGAGACCCAGTACTTC	CASSQEARSETQYF	-	many	TRBV4-3	TRBJ2-5
TGTGCCAGCAGCATCCGGGCCGCCAACCAGGATTCACCCCTCCACTTT	CASSIRAANQDSPLHF	-	many	TRBV7-2	TRBJ1-6
TGCGCCAGCAGCCAATCGGGGGATGAAAAACTGTTTTTT	CASSQSGDEKLFF	-	many	TRBV4-3	TRBJ1-4
TGTGCCAGCAGTGAAATTTCTGGGGGACAGGGGGCCGAGCAGTACTTC	CASSEISGGQGAEQYF	TRBD1	-	TRBV6-1	TRBJ2-7
TGCAGCGCTACACAGACGCGGGACACTGAAGCTTTCTTT	CSATQTRDTEAFF	-	few	TRBV29-1	TRBJ1-1
TGCAGTGCTAGGGCGGACAGGAGCAATCAGCCCCAGCATTTT	CSARADRSNQPQHF	TRBD1	few	TRBV20-1	TRBJ1-5
TGCAGCGTTGAATGGGCAGGGGACTACGAGCAGTACTTC	CSVEWAGDYEQYF	-	many	TRBV29-1	TRBJ2-7
TGTGCCAGCAGCCCGCTTCAGGGTCTCTTCTCACCCCTCCACTTT	CASSPLQGLFSPLHF	-	-	TRBV3-1	TRBJ1-6
TGTGCCAGCAGCTTAGGGCAAGGGACAGTTACGAGGGAGCAGTACTTC	CASSLGQGTVTREQYF	TRBD1	-	TRBV7-2	TRBJ2-7
TGCAGCGTTCGGGACAGCTACGAGCAGTACTTC	CSVRDSYEQYF	TRBD1	many	TRBV29-1	TRBJ2-7
TGTGCCATCAGGGAGACAGGGGCCAACGTCCTGACTTTC	CAIRETGANVLTF	-	-	TRBV10-3	TRBJ2-6
TGTGCCAGCAGCTACGGACAGCAGAACTACGAGCAGTACTTC	CASSYGQQNYEQYF	-	-	TRBV7-9	TRBJ2-7
TGTGCCAGCAGTAGCAGGGTGACTCCCTACGAGCAGTACTTC	CASSSRVTPYEQYF	-	few	TRBV27	TRBJ2-7
TGTGCCAGCAGCTTAACCCCACAGAATGAGCAGTTCTTC	CASSLTPQNEQFF	-	-	TRBV7-6	TRBJ2-1
TGTGCCAGCAGTGCCCAGGGACATCTTCCCTATGGCTACACCTTC	CASSAQGHLPYGYTF	-	-	TRBV7-2	TRBJ1-2
TGTGCCAGCAACCCGGGACTGGATGCCTACGAGCAGTACTTC	CASNPGLDAYEQYF	-	many	TRBV7-8	TRBJ2-7
TGTGCCAGCAGTTCCGGGGGGAGAACGGAGACCCAGTACTTC	CASSSGGRTETQYF	TRBD2	-	TRBV7-9	TRBJ2-5
TGTGCCAGCGAAAAATTACAGGGTCCTGGAAACACCATATATTTT	CASEKLQGPGNTIYF	-	-	TRBV6-6	TRBJ1-3
TGTGCCAGCAGCCAAGCGGGGGGTGATTCCGAGCAGTACTTC	CASSQAGGDSEQYF	TRBD2	-	TRBV7-9	TRBJ2-7
TGCGCCAGCAGCTACACAGGTGGGGGGGCCGGAGAGACCCAGTACTTC	CASSYTGGGAGETQYF	-	once	TRBV5-1	TRBJ2-5
TGTGCCAGCAGCTCTAGCGGGGGGACCGTAATACAGAACATTCAGTACTTC	CASSSSGGTVIQNIQYF	TRBD2	once	TRBV7-9	TRBJ2-4
TGCAGTGCTCGAGGGAGGGGGCGGAATTCACCCCTCCACTTT	CSARGRGRNSPLHF	TRBD1	many	TRBV20-1	TRBJ1-6
TGCGCCAGCAGCCAAGGGGGCGCCAACGAGCAGTACTTC	CASSQGGANEQYF	-	few	TRBV4-3	TRBJ2-7
TGCGCCAGCAGCCAAGAAGGAGGGGGGGTCCGGGTGAACACTGAAGCTTTCTTT	CASSQEGGGVRVNTEAFF	-	-	TRBV7-2	TRBJ1-1
TGTGCCAGCAGTTTCCTGAGTCAGATTAATGAAAAACTGTTTTTT	CASSFLSQINEKLFF	-	few	TRBV12-3/TRBV12-4	TRBJ1-4
TGTGCCAGCAGTCCGTTCCGGACAGGCTCACCCCTCCACTTT	CASSPFRTGSPLHF	TRBD1	many	TRBV2	TRBJ1-6
TGCAGTGCTAGAGATATCAGGGCTAGCGGCACCTACGAGCAGTACTTC	CSARDIRASGTYEQYF	TRBD2	many	TRBV20-1	TRBJ2-7
TGCAGTGCTAGTCTGCTGGCAGGCCGCCTATATTTT	CSASLLAGRLYF	-	many	TRBV20-1	TRBJ1-3
TGCAGCGCTGACGGTGGGGGTGGGTACGAGCAGTACTTC	CSADGGGGYEQYF	-	-	TRBV29-1	TRBJ2-7
TGTGCCAGCAGTTACCTGGGACCCACGAACACTGAAGCTTTCTTT	CASSYLGPTNTEAFF	-	-	TRBV10-3	TRBJ1-1
TGTGCCAGCCAAGATTCGTACAGGGGATTTGATGGCTACACCTTC	CASQDSYRGFDGYTF	TRBD1	-	TRBV25-1	TRBJ1-2
TGCGCCAGCAGCGAACAGGGGGCCGGCACCGGGGAGCTGTACTTC	CASSEQGAGTGELYF	TRBD1	-	TRBV5-1	TRBJ2-7
TGTGCCAGCAGCTTACAGGAAGCTTCCTACAATGAGCAGTTCTTC	CASSLQEASYNEQFF	-	-	TRBV7-2	TRBJ2-1
TGTGCCAGCACCAATACTAACAGATATGATGGCTACACCTTC	CASTNTNRYDGYTF	-	once	TRBV25-1	TRBJ1-2
TGTGCCAGCAGTTCGCCGGCCAGAAGTGAAGCTTTCTTT	CASSSPARSEAFF	-	-	TRBV6-5	TRBJ1-1
TGTGCCGGCAGATCCAGCGGGAGAAGCTACGAGCAGTACTTC	CAGRSSGRSYEQYF	TRBD2	few	TRBV7-8	TRBJ2-7
TGTGCCAGCAGCCCCCTGACAGAATGGGATTCACCCCTCCACTTT	CASSPLTEWDSPLHF	-	many	TRBV7-9	TRBJ1-6
TGTGCCAGCAGCTTACGTGGGACTAGGTATGGCTACACCTTC	CASSLRGTRYGYTF	-	few	TRBV7-9	TRBJ1-2
TGTGCCAGCCTGTGGGCAGGGGAAGCTTTCTTT	CASLWAGEAFF	-	many	TRBV2	TRBJ1-1
TGCAGCGTTGTAAAGGAAGGCTCTGGAAACACCATATATTTT	CSVVKEGSGNTIYF	-	many	TRBV29-1	TRBJ1-3
TGTGCCAGTAGTGGGAGGACAGGGGGTATTGCTGAGACCCAGTACTTC	CASSGRTGGIAETQYF	TRBD1	few	TRBV19	TRBJ2-5
TGTGCCAGTTCCTCTCCAAGCACCGGGGAGCTGTTTTTT	CASSSPSTGELFF	-	-	TRBV9	TRBJ2-2
TGTGCCAGCAGCGTAGATGTGGTGGGAGGGACCCAGTACTTC	CASSVDVVGGTQYF	-	-	TRBV9	TRBJ2-5
TGTGCCAGTAGTGCTAGGACAGCCTCTGAAGCTTTCTTT	CASSARTASEAFF	-	many	TRBV19	TRBJ1-1
TGTGCCAGTAGCTCCTTCGGGACAGTTATAGGCAATCAGCCCCAGCATTTT	CASSSFGTVIGNQPQHF	TRBD1	-	TRBV19	TRBJ1-5
TGTGCCAGCAGCCTTAGCTCAGGGAAAGGCCCCTACGAGCAGTACTTC	CASSLSSGKGPYEQYF	-	few	TRBV12-3/TRBV12-4	TRBJ2-7
TGTGCCAGCAGTGAAAACTCGAGGGCCGGGGAGCTGTTTTTT	CASSENSRAGELFF	-	-	TRBV10-3	TRBJ2-2
TGCAGCGCCGCCAGGGATTTGAACACTGAAGCTTTCTTT	CSAARDLNTEAFF	-	-	TRBV29-1	TRBJ1-1
TGTGCCAGCAGGGGACGGGACTACGGCTATGGCTACACCTTC	CASRGRDYGYGYTF	-	many	TRBV6-4	TRBJ1-2
TGTGCCAGCAGTTCACAGGGGGAGCAAGAGACCCAGTACTTC	CASSSQGEQETQYF	TRBD1	few	TRBV6-6	TRBJ2-5
TGCAGTGCTAGTGAGGGGTCCTATGGCTACACCTTC	CSASEGSYGYTF	-	many	TRBV20-1	TRBJ1-2
TGTGCCACCGCCGACCCGACCGGTTCACCCCTCCACTTT	CATADPTGSPLHF	-	few	TRBV12-3/TRBV12-4	TRBJ1-6
TGTGCCAGCAGTAGCGGGGGAAGCAATCAGCCCCAGCATTTT	CASSSGGSNQPQHF	-	many	TRBV7-2	TRBJ1-5
TGTGCCAGCAGACATTATAACACTGAAGCTTTCTTT	CASRHYNTEAFF	-	many	TRBV7-2	TRBJ1-1